The TCR beta chain described here comes from a study of T cell repertoires in cytomegalovirus infection. Study details: Well-studied HLA-B-restricted epitopes and recently identified HLA-C-restricted epitopes of CMV were both used in the study. In public TCR beta signatures, there were indications of both CMV infection and matching HLA type. Notes on the study in general: Ex vivo, HLA-C-restricted CMV-specific TCR beta clonotypes prevailed over the rest of the response. Frequencies of public TCR beta families were cumulated, and this identified carriers of CMV plus the relevant HLA.

The CDR3 contains 13 residues. Trimming took 7 bases from V and 7 from J, leaving 16 bases between them. Germline lookup yields CDR1 SGHVS and CDR2 FQNEAQ. As regards this clonotype: Its matching antigen is unknown.

TCRdb reprocessed the reads via MiXCR and lists one record per CDR3 protein. The table includes about 920,000 distinct CDR3 sequences, approximately 31% detected once. The J gene is TRBJ2-5, the V gene TRBV7-8; D is perhaps TRBD2 (5 bases). The sample consisted of cultured CD8+ T cells from PBMCs, taken from culture after CMV antigen stimulation. This clonotype originated in a human donor in good health (CMV status not recorded). Some clones in this sample may be carry-over from other donors' samples. CDR3 loop: CASIPRREGTQYF. The CDR3 DNA reads TGTGCCAGCATCCCCAGGCGCGAGGGGACCCAGTACTTC. The full variable domain, its missing parts supplied by reference TRBV7-8 and TRBJ2-5, is GAGVSQSPRYKVAKRGQDVALRCDPISGHVSLFWYQQALGQGPEFLTYFQNEAQLDKSGLPSDRFFAERPEGSVSTLKIQRTQQEDSAVYLCASIPRREGTQYFGPGTRLLVL.